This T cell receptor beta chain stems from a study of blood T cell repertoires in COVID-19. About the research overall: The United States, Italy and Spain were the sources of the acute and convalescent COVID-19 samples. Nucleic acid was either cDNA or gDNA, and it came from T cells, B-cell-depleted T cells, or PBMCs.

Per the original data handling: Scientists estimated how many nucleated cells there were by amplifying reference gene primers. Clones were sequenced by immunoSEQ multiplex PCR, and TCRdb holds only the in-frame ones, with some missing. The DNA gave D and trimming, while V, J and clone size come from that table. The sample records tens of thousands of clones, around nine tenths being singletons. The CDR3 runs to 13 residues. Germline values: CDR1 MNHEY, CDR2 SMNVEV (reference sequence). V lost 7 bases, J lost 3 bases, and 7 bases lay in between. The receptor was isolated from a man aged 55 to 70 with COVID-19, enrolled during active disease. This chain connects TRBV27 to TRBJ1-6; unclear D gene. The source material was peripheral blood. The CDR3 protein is CASKAGYNSPLHF. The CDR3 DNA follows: TGTGCCAGCAAAGCCGGCTATAATTCACCCCTCCACTTT.